This is a list of T cell receptor beta chains from one sample in a study of blood T cell repertoires in COVID-19. This table comes from immunoSEQ multiplex PCR, and its TCRdb copy is limited to in-frame clones, with some not included. The repertoire holds around 70,000 clones, with approximately 80% as singletons. The specimen sequenced was peripheral blood. These receptors were collected from a woman aged 70 to 79 with acute or convalescent COVID-19. CDR3s include the opening cysteine and the closing phenylalanine or tryptophan. Fields, in order: J gene, V gene, D gene, clone size, CDR3 protein, CDR3 DNA. D genes are given only for firm matches. Clone size is not always given. Where it is, it says once, few, many or a class for expanded clones.

TRBJ2-7,TRBV27,-,-,CASSPLFQGAGGYEQYF,TGTGCCAGCAGTCCCCTCTTCCAGGGCGCCGGTGGCTACGAGCAGTACTTC
TRBJ1-3,TRBV2,-,-,CASSESPQRSGNTIYF,TGTGCCAGCAGTGAATCCCCCCAGAGGTCTGGAAACACCATATATTTT
TRBJ2-6,TRBV29-1,-,-,CSVGRGSGANVLTF,TGCAGCGTTGGTCGGGGCTCTGGGGCCAACGTCCTGACTTTC
TRBJ1-2,TRBV5-6,-,-,CASSLVGGSLGYTF,TGTGCCAGCAGCTTGGTGGGGGGGTCTCTAGGCTACACCTTC
TRBJ2-7,TRBV27,TRBD1,-,CASSLGRGPYEQYF,TGTGCCAGCAGTTTAGGTAGGGGGCCCTACGAGCAGTACTTC
TRBJ2-7,TRBV13,TRBD1,-,CASTSYLGTGNTRVRVEQYF,TGTGCCAGCACCTCTTATCTGGGGACAGGGAATACACGAGTCCGGGTCGAGCAGTACTTC
TRBJ1-1,TRBV11-2,TRBD1,-,CASSLGGQGLEAFF,TGTGCCAGCAGCTTAGGCGGACAGGGCTTGGAAGCTTTCTTT
TRBJ1-1,TRBV18,-,-,CASSPSPPGNTEAFF,TGTGCCAGCTCACCATCTCCACCCGGGAACACTGAAGCTTTCTTT
TRBJ2-4,TRBV10-2,-,-,CASSDRAKNIQYF,TGCGCCAGCAGTGATCGGGCCAAAAACATTCAGTACTTC
TRBJ1-5,TRBV12-3/TRBV12-4,TRBD1,-,CASSLRQGRPQHF,TGTGCCAGCAGTTTACGACAGGGGAGGCCCCAGCATTTT
TRBJ2-3,TRBV5-1,-,few,CASSLVVGVTDTQYF,TGCGCCAGCAGCTTGGTGGTAGGGGTCACAGATACGCAGTATTTT
TRBJ2-5,TRBV15,TRBD1,-,CATSRTGKETQYF,TGTGCCACCAGCAGGACAGGGAAGGAGACCCAGTACTTC
TRBJ2-1,TRBV5-1,TRBD1,many,CASSPGQGGYNEQFF,TGCGCCAGCAGCCCCGGACAGGGTGGCTACAATGAGCAGTTCTTC
TRBJ1-2,TRBV12-3/TRBV12-4,-,-,CASSWGRYGYTF,TGTGCCAGCAGTTGGGGGCGCTATGGCTACACCTTC
TRBJ1-2,TRBV5-5,TRBD1,-,CASSLGTGTNYGYTF,TGTGCCAGCAGCTTGGGGACAGGAACTAACTATGGCTACACCTTC
TRBJ1-1,TRBV19,-,-,CASSIDSTEAFF,TGTGCCAGTAGTATAGACAGCACTGAAGCTTTCTTT
TRBJ2-3,TRBV6-5,-,-,CASRARTSSDTQYF,TGTGCCAGCAGGGCTCGGACTTCCTCGGATACGCAGTATTTT
TRBJ2-5,TRBV5-4,TRBD1,-,CASSWDRGPYF,TGTGCCAGCAGCTGGGACAGGGGGCCGTACTTC
TRBJ2-2,TRBV28,-,once,CASSSRGLKPSNTGELFF,TGTGCCAGCAGTTCACGGGGACTCAAACCCTCGAACACCGGGGAGCTGTTTTTT
TRBJ1-1,TRBV5-1,TRBD1,-,CASSLGTGENTEAFF,TGCGCCAGCAGCCTTGGGACAGGGGAGAACACTGAAGCTTTCTTT
TRBJ1-1,TRBV12-3/TRBV12-4,-,-,CASRGQNTEAFF,TGTGCCAGCAGGGGACAGAACACTGAAGCTTTCTTT
TRBJ2-1,TRBV5-5,TRBD2,-,CASSLEGLAGGGYNEQFF,TGTGCCAGCAGCTTGGAGGGACTAGCGGGAGGGGGGTACAATGAGCAGTTCTTC
TRBJ2-3,TRBV3-1/TRBV3-2,-,-,CASSQVADTQYF,TGTGCCAGCAGCCAAGTAGCAGATACGCAGTATTTT
TRBJ1-2,TRBV6-6,-,few,CASSPDRRYGYTF,TGTGCCAGCAGTCCGGACAGAAGATATGGCTACACCTTC
TRBJ2-3,TRBV10-1,-,-,CASSEKGLSTDTQYF,TGCGCCAGCAGTGAGAAGGGACTTAGCACAGATACGCAGTATTTT
TRBJ2-5,TRBV7-3,TRBD2,few,CAGTPGLAAKYQETQYF,TGTGCCGGAACACCGGGACTAGCGGCTAAGTACCAAGAGACCCAGTACTTC
TRBJ2-7,TRBV28,-,-,CASSSYSPFSYEQYF,TGTGCCAGCAGTAGCTACAGTCCCTTCTCCTACGAGCAGTACTTC
TRBJ2-4,TRBV3-1/TRBV3-2,TRBD2,-,CASSRDLAGVGNIQYF,TGTGCCAGCAGCCGCGACCTAGCGGGAGTGGGGAACATTCAGTACTTC
TRBJ2-1,TRBV27,-,-,CASSLGVGGIGEQFF,TGTGCCAGCAGTTTGGGGGTTGGAGGGATCGGTGAGCAGTTCTTC
TRBJ2-1,TRBV12-3/TRBV12-4,-,once,CASSFIAEQFF,TGTGCCAGCAGTTTCATAGCCGAGCAGTTCTTC
TRBJ1-5,TRBV18,-,-,CASSPQWGMGDDQPQHF,TGTGCCAGCTCACCACAATGGGGTATGGGAGACGATCAGCCCCAGCATTTT
TRBJ1-1,TRBV27,TRBD1,-,CASTTDRGGTEAFF,TGTGCCAGCACCACGGACAGGGGAGGTACTGAAGCTTTCTTT
TRBJ1-2,TRBV11-1,-,-,CASSLAGINDGYTF,TGTGCCAGCAGCTTAGCCGGGATAAACGATGGCTACACCTTC
TRBJ1-2,TRBV9,-,-,CASSRDIFYGYTF,TGTGCCAGCAGCCGAGACATATTCTATGGCTACACCTTC
TRBJ2-7,TRBV5-5,TRBD1,-,CASASRQGPTYEQYF,TGTGCCAGCGCCTCGAGACAGGGGCCGACCTACGAGCAGTACTTC
TRBJ1-6,TRBV5-6,-,few,CASSWGFGQTYNSPLHF,TGTGCCAGCAGCTGGGGGTTCGGACAGACCTATAATTCACCCCTCCACTTT
TRBJ2-5,TRBV7-6,TRBD1,once,CASSPRTGGFQYF,TGTGCCAGCAGCCCCCGGACAGGGGGTTTTCAGTACTTC
TRBJ1-2,TRBV9,-,-,CASSVEPQGVANYGYTF,TGTGCCAGCAGCGTAGAGCCACAGGGTGTGGCTAACTATGGCTACACCTTC
TRBJ1-2,TRBV2,TRBD1,few,CASSSRSNRGSGYTF,TGTGCCAGCAGTTCCCGATCCAACAGGGGTAGCGGCTACACCTTC
TRBJ2-2,TRBV15,TRBD2,-,CATSRGLAITGELFF,TGTGCCACCAGCAGAGGACTAGCCATCACCGGGGAGCTGTTTTTT